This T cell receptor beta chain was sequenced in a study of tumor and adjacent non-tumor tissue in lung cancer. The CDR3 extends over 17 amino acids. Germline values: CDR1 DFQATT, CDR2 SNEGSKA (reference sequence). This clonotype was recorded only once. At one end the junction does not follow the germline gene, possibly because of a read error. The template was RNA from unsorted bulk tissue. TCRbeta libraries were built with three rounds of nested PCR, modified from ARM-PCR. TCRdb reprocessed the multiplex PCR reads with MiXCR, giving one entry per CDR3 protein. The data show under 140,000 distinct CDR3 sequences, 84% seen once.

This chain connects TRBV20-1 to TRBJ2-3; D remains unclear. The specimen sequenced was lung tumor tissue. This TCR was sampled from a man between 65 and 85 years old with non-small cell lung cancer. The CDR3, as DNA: TGCAGTGCTACCCAGACCCACTTCACCGGGTTCGCGGATACGCTGTATTTT. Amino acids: CSATQTHFTGFADTLYF.